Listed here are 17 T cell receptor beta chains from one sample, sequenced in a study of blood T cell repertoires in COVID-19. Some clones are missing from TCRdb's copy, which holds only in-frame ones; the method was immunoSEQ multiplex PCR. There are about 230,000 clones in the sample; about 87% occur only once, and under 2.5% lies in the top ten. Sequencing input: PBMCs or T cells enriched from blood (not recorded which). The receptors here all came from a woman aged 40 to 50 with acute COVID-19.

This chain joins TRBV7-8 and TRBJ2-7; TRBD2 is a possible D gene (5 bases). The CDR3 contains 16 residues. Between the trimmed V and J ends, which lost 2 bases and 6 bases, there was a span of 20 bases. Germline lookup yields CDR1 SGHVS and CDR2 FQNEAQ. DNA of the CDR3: TGTGCCAGCAGCTTACGACGAGGACTCGTTTTTGGCGAGCAGTACTTC. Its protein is CASSLRRGLVFGEQYF. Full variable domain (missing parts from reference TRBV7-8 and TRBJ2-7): GAGVSQSPRYKVAKRGQDVALRCDPISGHVSLFWYQQALGQGPEFLTYFQNEAQLDKSGLPSDRFFAERPEGSVSTLKIQRTQQEDSAVYLCASSLRRGLVFGEQYFGPGTRLTVT.

CDR3 DNA sequence: TGCGCCAGCAGTGAGGGGCTAGCGGGATTACGAGGGGAGACCCAGTACTTC. It yields the protein CASSEGLAGLRGETQYF. This chain joins TRBV10-1 and TRBJ2-5; 9 bases match TRBD2. Per germline, CDR1 WNHNN and CDR2 SYGVQD (reference sequence). V trimming: 2 bases; J trimming: 5 bases; junction bases outside the gene matches: 12. CDR3 length: 17 residues.

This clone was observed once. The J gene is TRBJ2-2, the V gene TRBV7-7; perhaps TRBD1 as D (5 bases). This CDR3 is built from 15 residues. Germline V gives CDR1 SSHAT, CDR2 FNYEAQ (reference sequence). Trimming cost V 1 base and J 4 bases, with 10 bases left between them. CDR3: CASSLDRLGTGELFF. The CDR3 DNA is TGTGCCAGCAGCTTAGACAGGCTGGGCACCGGGGAGCTGTTTTTT. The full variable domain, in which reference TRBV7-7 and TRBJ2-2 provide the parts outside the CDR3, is GAGVSQSPRYKVTKRGQDVTLRCDPISSHATLYWYQQALGQGPEFLTYFNYEAQPDKSGLPSDRFSAERPEGSISTLTIQRTEQRDSAMYRCASSLDRLGTGELFFGEGSRLTVL.

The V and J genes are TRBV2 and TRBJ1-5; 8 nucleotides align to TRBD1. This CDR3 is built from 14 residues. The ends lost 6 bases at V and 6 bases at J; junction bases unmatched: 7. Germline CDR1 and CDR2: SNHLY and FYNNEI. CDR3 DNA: TGTGCCAGCAGACCCGGACAGGGAGCTCAGCCCCAGCATTTT. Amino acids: CASRPGQGAQPQHF.

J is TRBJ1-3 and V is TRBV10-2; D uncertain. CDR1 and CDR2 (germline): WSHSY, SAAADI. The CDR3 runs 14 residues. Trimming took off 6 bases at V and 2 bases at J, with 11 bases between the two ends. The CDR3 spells CASSVGRTGNTIYF. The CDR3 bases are TGCGCCAGCAGCGTGGGGAGAACTGGAAACACCATATATTTT.

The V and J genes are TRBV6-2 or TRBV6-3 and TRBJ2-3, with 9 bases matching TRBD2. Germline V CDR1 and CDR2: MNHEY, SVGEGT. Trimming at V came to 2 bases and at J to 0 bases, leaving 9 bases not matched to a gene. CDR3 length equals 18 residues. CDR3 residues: CASSYRRLADLSTDTQYF. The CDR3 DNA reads TGTGCCAGCAGTTACAGGAGACTAGCGGACCTTAGCACAGATACGCAGTATTTT.

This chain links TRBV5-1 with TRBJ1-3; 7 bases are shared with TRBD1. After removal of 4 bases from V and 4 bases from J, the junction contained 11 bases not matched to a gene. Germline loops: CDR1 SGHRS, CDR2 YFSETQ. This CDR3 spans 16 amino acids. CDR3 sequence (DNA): TGCGCCAGCAGCGTACAGGGGAACTTCGAAGGAAACACCATATATTTT. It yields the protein CASSVQGNFEGNTIYF.

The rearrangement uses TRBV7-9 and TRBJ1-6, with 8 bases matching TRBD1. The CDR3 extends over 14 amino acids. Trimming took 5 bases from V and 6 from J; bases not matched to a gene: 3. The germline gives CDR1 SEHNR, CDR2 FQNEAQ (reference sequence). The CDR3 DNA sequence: TGTGCCAGCAGCCCGGGACAGGCTAATTCACCCCTCCACTTT. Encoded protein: CASSPGQANSPLHF.

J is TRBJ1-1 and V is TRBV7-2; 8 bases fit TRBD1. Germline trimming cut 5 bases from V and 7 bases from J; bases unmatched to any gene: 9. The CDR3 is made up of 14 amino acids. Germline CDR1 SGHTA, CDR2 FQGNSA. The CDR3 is CASSGRTGRDEAFF. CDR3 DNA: TGTGCCAGCAGCGGACGGACAGGGAGAGATGAAGCTTTCTTT.

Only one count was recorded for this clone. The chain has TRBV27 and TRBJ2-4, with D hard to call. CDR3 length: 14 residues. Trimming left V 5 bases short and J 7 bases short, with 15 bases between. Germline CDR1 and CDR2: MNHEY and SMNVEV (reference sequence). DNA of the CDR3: TGTGCCAGCAGTACCCGACTCCTCGGGAACATTCAGTACTTC. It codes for CASSTRLLGNIQYF.

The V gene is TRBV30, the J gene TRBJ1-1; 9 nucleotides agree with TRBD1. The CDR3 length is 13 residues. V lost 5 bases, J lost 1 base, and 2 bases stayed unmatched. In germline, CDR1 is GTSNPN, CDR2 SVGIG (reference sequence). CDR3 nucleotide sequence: TGTGCCTGGGGGGGACAGGGGAACACTGAAGCTTTCTTT. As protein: CAWGGQGNTEAFF.

The DNA for the CDR3 is TGTGCCAGCAGTTACAAAATAAACTATGGCTACACCTTC. This encodes CASSYKINYGYTF. V and J are TRBV6-5 and TRBJ1-2; D unclear. Germline V gene data show CDR1 as MNHEY and CDR2 as SVGAGI. The CDR3 sequence is 13 residues long. V gave up 2 bases and J gave up 2 bases, with 6 bases separating them.

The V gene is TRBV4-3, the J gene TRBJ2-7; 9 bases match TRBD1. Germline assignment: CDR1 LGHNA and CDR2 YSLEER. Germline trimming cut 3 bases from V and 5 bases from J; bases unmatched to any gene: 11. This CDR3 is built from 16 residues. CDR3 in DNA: TGCGCCAGCAGCCAGGGAACAGGGGGCGGTTTTCACGAGCAGTACTTC. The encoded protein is CASSQGTGGGFHEQYF.

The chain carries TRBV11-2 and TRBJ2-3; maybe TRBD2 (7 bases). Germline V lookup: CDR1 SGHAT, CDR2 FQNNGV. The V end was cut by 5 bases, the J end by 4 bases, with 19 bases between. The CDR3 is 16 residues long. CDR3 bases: TGTGCCAGCAGCCAATCGGCGGGGGCTCGGGCAGATACGCAGTATTTT. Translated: CASSQSAGARADTQYF.

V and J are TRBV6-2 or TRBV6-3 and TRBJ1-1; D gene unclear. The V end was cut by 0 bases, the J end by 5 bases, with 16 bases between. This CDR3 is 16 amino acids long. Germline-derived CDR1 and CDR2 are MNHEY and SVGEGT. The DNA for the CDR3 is TGTGCCAGCAGTTACTCGTTCCCGCCCGGAGGTACTGAAGCTTTCTTT. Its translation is CASSYSFPPGGTEAFF.

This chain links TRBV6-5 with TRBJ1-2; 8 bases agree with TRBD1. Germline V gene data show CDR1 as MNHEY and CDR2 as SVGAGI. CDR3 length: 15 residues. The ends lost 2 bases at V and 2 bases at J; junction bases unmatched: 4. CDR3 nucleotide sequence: TGTGCCAGCAGTTACAACAGGGGGACAAACTATGGCTACACCTTC. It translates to CASSYNRGTNYGYTF.

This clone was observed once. The CDR3 sequence is CASSVDPDREHEKLFF. The CDR3 bases are TGTGCCAGCAGCGTAGACCCGGACAGGGAACATGAAAAACTGTTTTTT. The V call is TRBV9, the J call TRBJ1-4, with 8 bases matching TRBD1. Germline V gene data show CDR1 as SGDLS and CDR2 as YYNGEE. Germline trimming cut 0 bases from V and 6 bases from J; bases unmatched to any gene: 7. CDR3 length: 16 residues.